This T cell receptor (beta chain) is drawn from a study of stem cell transplantation in POMP-related autoinflammatory disease. About the research overall: Before transplant: CD4+ naive skewing, low CD8+ proportions, reduced cytokine secretion. DNA chimerism showed 100% graft donor engraftment of neutrophils and platelets through one year. Whole-study results and caveats: Across all analyzed T-cell subsets, patients with PRAID tended toward reduced diversity and increased clonality.

PRAID featured immunodeficiency plus autoinflammation. This table comes from immunoSEQ multiplex PCR, and its TCRdb copy is limited to in-frame clones, with some not included. The sample gives about 68,000 clones, under 95% of which show up once; about 0.71% is in the top ten. V shed 10 bases and J shed 4 bases, with 16 bases lying between them. The CDR3 totals 13 residues. The germline CDR1 and CDR2 sequences are SGHNT and YYREEE (reference sequence). On this clone: Its antigen is not known.

The V call is TRBV5-4, the J call TRBJ2-3; D uncertain. The sequences come from CD4+ T cells from PBMCs, collected after stem cell transplantation. The sequence was obtained from a human patient with POMP-related autoinflammation and immune dysregulation (PRAID). These T cells may partly come from the graft donor. Written as DNA, the CDR3 is TGTGCCTATGCTCCTTACCCCCCAGATACGCAGTATTTT. Translation: CAYAPYPPDTQYF.